This entry features one T cell receptor (beta chain) sequence. Its antigen is still unknown. No base qualities exist here, and no much larger clone lies one base off it. Survey-level sequencing on the immunoSEQ platform was used to profile TCR beta chain repertoires. In the paper's pipeline: Repertoire diversity was quantified by the inverse Simpson index, and CDR3 amino acid length spectratypes and V-J pairing frequencies were compared. To annotate clonotypes specific to SARS-CoV-2, CMV, influenza A and EBV, TCR beta CDR3 sequences were compared against VDJdb. TCRdb took this table from immuneACCESS and kept in-frame rearrangements with V and J called. Such tables lack part of the clones; where checked against another copy, unresolved V genes explain under half of the gap, and the rest is unexplained. V and J calls and clone size are given by that table; D and trimming were obtained from the DNA. Present in this sample are around 54,000 clones, approximately 93% of which were seen just once. The top ten constitute around 10% of the sample.

Per the germline V gene, SGHDT is the CDR1 and YYEEEE is the CDR2. V is cut back by 1 base and J by 3 bases, with 3 bases in the junction unmatched. The CDR3 runs 15 residues from the cysteine to the phenylalanine. Only CDR3 DNA remains: 45 bases, in frame from the first base. PBMCs were separated from peripheral blood, and TCR beta sequencing was performed on genomic DNA obtained from unsorted PBMCs. This entry is derived from a study (dated 2022 in TCRdb). Summary of the overall study and its limitations: According to the authors, more investigation is needed, including longitudinal sampling and evaluation of a control group.

Source material: PBMCs. This chain joins TRBV5-6 to TRBJ2-7; 11 bases in the middle match TRBD1. The sequence derives from a man in his forties with rheumatoid arthritis. The CDR3 protein: CASSLRGTGGYEQYF. The nucleotide sequence is given as TGTGCCAGCAGCTTGCGAGGGACAGGGGGCTACGAGCAGTACTTC.